Shown below are 32 T cell receptor beta chains from a single sample sequenced in a study of cytomegalovirus exposure and HLA in healthy donors. Primers included in the PCR were 60 Vbeta and 13 Jbeta primers. The protocol was immunoSEQ multiplex PCR, while the TCRdb copy is restricted to in-frame clones and leaves out a portion. The sample includes some 190,000 clones, over 65% of them seen just once. The specimen sequenced was PBMCs. Receptor source: a man younger than 35 in good health and CMV-seronegative.

The rearrangement uses TRBV27 and TRBJ2-2, with a weak D call TRBD2 (5 bases). The CDR3 is 14 amino acids. Germline loops: CDR1 MNHEY, CDR2 SMNVEV (reference sequence). The V end lost 11 bases, the J end lost 3 bases, and 16 bases lay between the germline ends. CDR3 sequence reads: CAPSSRAYTGELFF. For the CDR3, the DNA is TGTGCCCCCAGCTCGAGGGCCTACACCGGGGAGCTGTTTTTT.

The chain joins TRBV4-1 to TRBJ1-2, with D possibly being TRBD1 (5 bases). The V end was cut by 0 bases, the J end by 4 bases, with 6 bases between. Germline CDR1 reads MGHRA; CDR2 reads YSYEKL. The CDR3 contains 13 residues. The CDR3 sequence: CASSQDRAYGYTF. The CDR3 region has the DNA TGCGCCAGCAGCCAAGACAGGGCCTATGGCTACACCTTC.

The chain recombines TRBV10-2 with TRBJ2-2, with 7 nucleotides matching TRBD2. V was clipped by 3 bases and J by 4 bases; unmatched bases: 8. This CDR3 is 16 amino acids long. Germline V CDR1 and CDR2: WSHSY, SAAADI. CDR3 residues: CASSESAGAGTGELFF. The DNA of the CDR3 is TGCGCCAGCAGTGAATCTGCGGGAGCGGGCACCGGGGAGCTGTTTTTT.

This clone was found a few times. The chain has TRBV5-1 and TRBJ2-7, with 9 bases matching TRBD2. The CDR3 totals 16 residues. Germline V gene data show CDR1 as SGHRS and CDR2 as YFSETQ. V lost 0 bases and J lost 3; bases outside the gene matches: 7. The CDR3 DNA reads as TGCGCCAGCAGCTTGGAACCTCGAGCGGGGGGCTACGAGCAGTACTTC. Encoded protein: CASSLEPRAGGYEQYF.

This clone has a handful of counts. The V gene is TRBV7-2, the J gene TRBJ2-3; tentatively, D is TRBD2 (6 bases). The CDR3 sequence is 15 residues long. V shed 7 bases and J shed 5 bases, with 19 bases lying between them. From germline, CDR1 is SGHTA and CDR2 FQGNSA. DNA for the CDR3: TGTGCCAGCACCCCCTCCGGAGGGCGGGGAGATACGCAGTATTTT. It is translated as CASTPSGGRGDTQYF.

This chain joins TRBV11-2 and TRBJ2-1; a weak D match, TRBD2 (5 bases). The germline V gene encodes CDR1 SGHAT and CDR2 FQNNGV. There are 13 residues in the CDR3. The germline V and J ends were trimmed by 0 bases and 7 bases, with 7 bases remaining between them. Here the CDR3 reads CASSLEGVNEQFF. Written as DNA, the CDR3 is TGTGCCAGCAGCTTAGAGGGAGTAAATGAGCAGTTCTTC.

In the case of this clone: Other DNA sequences in the sample encode the same CDR3. This CDR3 reads CASSVLASSYNEQFF. The DNA for the CDR3 is TGTGCCAGCAGCGTCTTAGCGAGCTCCTACAATGAGCAGTTCTTC. The chain employs TRBV9 and TRBJ2-1; D possibly corresponds to TRBD2 (5 bases). The V gene lost 2 bases and the J gene lost 0 bases, with 9 bases spanning the gap. CDR1 is SGDLS and CDR2 is YYNGEE in the germline V gene. This CDR3 has 15 residues. Complete variable domain (other parts from reference TRBV9 and TRBJ2-1): DSGVTQTPKHLITATGQRVTLRCSPRSGDLSVYWYQQSLDQGLQFLIQYYNGEERAKGNILERFSAQQFPDLHSELNLSSLELGDSALYFCASSVLASSYNEQFFGPGTRLTVL.

V and J are TRBV13 and TRBJ2-5, with 7 bases matching TRBD1. In germline, CDR1 is PRHDT, CDR2 FYEKMQ (reference sequence). Trimming at V came to 0 bases and at J to 5 bases, leaving 9 bases not matched to a gene. The length of the CDR3 is 16 residues. The CDR3 spells CASSLGQGIWAETQYF. CDR3 DNA: TGTGCCAGCAGCTTAGGACAGGGGATTTGGGCCGAGACCCAGTACTTC.

V is TRBV29-1 and J is TRBJ1-5; D unclear. The CDR3 totals 15 residues. Germline values: CDR1 SQVTM, CDR2 ANQGSEA. Trimming removed 1 base from V and 2 bases from J, with 12 bases in between. The DNA for the CDR3 is TGCAGCGTTGAAGTTGAGGGCAGTCGCAATCAGCCCCAGCATTTT. Its protein product is CSVEVEGSRNQPQHF.

V gene TRBV4-1 combines with J gene TRBJ1-1, with 10 bases identical to TRBD1. CDR1 and CDR2 from the germline V gene are MGHRA and YSYEKL. The CDR3 length is 15 residues. The V gene end was trimmed by 5 bases and the J gene end by 4 bases; junction bases not matched to a gene: 7. CDR3 coding DNA: TGCGCCAGCAGCAAACCGGGACAGGGGCCCACTGAAGCTTTCTTT. Its translation: CASSKPGQGPTEAFF.

The chain combines TRBV5-1 with TRBJ2-7; D possibly corresponds to TRBD1 (6 bases). With 2 bases removed from V and 5 bases from J, the gap between germline ends came to 11 bases. Germline CDR1 and CDR2: SGHRS and YFSETQ. The length of the CDR3 is 13 residues. CDR3 nucleotide sequence: TGCGCCAGCAGCTTCCTACAGGGTCACGAGCAGTACTTC. This codes for CASSFLQGHEQYF.

The chain couples TRBV2 to TRBJ2-3, with D hard to call. The CDR3 loop spans 15 amino acids. The V and J ends lost 0 bases and 4 bases respectively, with 11 bases between them. Germline values: CDR1 SNHLY, CDR2 FYNNEI. CDR3 in amino acids: CASSEALSPADTQYF. The CDR3 DNA sequence: TGTGCCAGCAGTGAAGCGCTTAGTCCCGCAGATACGCAGTATTTT.

V and J are TRBV9 and TRBJ2-5; 7 bases match TRBD2. V gave up 1 base and J gave up 9 bases; unmatched junction bases: 9. CDR3 length equals 14 residues. In germline, CDR1 is SGDLS, CDR2 YYNGEE. CDR3 sequence reads: CASSVLNSGEPQYF. In DNA, the CDR3 is TGTGCCAGCAGCGTACTTAACAGCGGGGAGCCCCAGTACTTC. Variable domain in full (rest from reference TRBV9 and TRBJ2-5): DSGVTQTPKHLITATGQRVTLRCSPRSGDLSVYWYQQSLDQGLQFLIQYYNGEERAKGNILERFSAQQFPDLHSELNLSSLELGDSALYFCASSVLNSGEPQYFGPGTRLLVL.

The chain recombines TRBV18 with TRBJ1-2, with D unclear. The CDR3 is 12 residues long. V was pared by 3 bases and J by 8 bases, with 10 bases between. CDR1 is KGHSH, CDR2 LQKENI, per germline. This CDR3 reads CASSPRDGGYTF. The CDR3 coding sequence is TGTGCCAGCTCACCTCGGGATGGAGGCTACACCTTC.

The V and J genes are TRBV6-4 and TRBJ1-2, with TRBD1 identical over 10 bases. The ends lost 11 bases at V and 8 bases at J; junction bases unmatched: 11. The CDR3 length is 13 residues. Germline lookup yields CDR1 MRHNA and CDR2 SNTAGT. The CDR3 loop reads CASSPEDRGGYTF. The CDR3 bases are TGTGCCTCATCTCCTGAGGACAGGGGGGGCTACACCTTC.

This clone was picked up one time. The chain carries TRBV6-5 and TRBJ1-5; 9 nucleotides align to TRBD1. CDR1 MNHEY and CDR2 SVGAGI come from the germline V gene. V gave up 6 bases and J gave up 5 bases; unmatched junction bases: 8. The CDR3 runs to 15 residues. The CDR3 loop is CASSPWTGVDQPQHF. CDR3 bases: TGTGCCAGCAGCCCCTGGACAGGGGTTGATCAGCCCCAGCATTTT.

The genes are TRBV5-1 and TRBJ2-1; D not certain. From germline, CDR1 is SGHRS and CDR2 YFSETQ. The V and J ends lost 4 bases and 3 bases respectively, with 17 bases between them. The CDR3 covers 16 residues. This CDR3 is CASSNGLTPFYNEQFF. The CDR3 nucleotides read TGCGCCAGCAGCAATGGTTTAACTCCATTCTACAATGAGCAGTTCTTC.

The chain links TRBV6-1 to TRBJ2-5; D remains ambiguous. The CDR3 runs to 14 residues. The V end was cut by 4 bases, the J end by 5 bases, with 14 bases between. The V gene's germline CDR1 is MNHNS and CDR2 SASEGT. CDR3 in DNA: TGTGCCAGCAGTGGTTTATCCGGGTTGGAGACCCAGTACTTC. Its translation is CASSGLSGLETQYF.

The genes are TRBV30 and TRBJ2-1; D is perhaps TRBD2 (5 bases). CDR3 length equals 13 residues. The germline gives CDR1 GTSNPN, CDR2 SVGIG (reference sequence). Between the trimmed V and J ends, which lost 0 bases and 9 bases, there was a span of 12 bases. CDR3 bases: TGTGCCTGGAGTGTACTAGTAGGGTTTGAGCAGTTCTTC. Its translation is CAWSVLVGFEQFF.

V and J are TRBV13 and TRBJ2-3; 7 bases agree with TRBD1. Germline CDR1 is PRHDT and CDR2 is FYEKMQ (reference sequence). Germline trimming cut 3 bases from V and 2 bases from J; bases unmatched to any gene: 2. The CDR3 runs 14 residues. The CDR3 DNA follows: TGTGCCAGCAGCTTCGACAGGGACACAGATACGCAGTATTTT. Translating it yields CASSFDRDTDTQYF.

V is TRBV6-5 and J is TRBJ2-7; 8 nucleotides line up with TRBD1. Unmatched junction bases numbered 7, after V lost 4 bases and J lost 2 bases. CDR3 length: 15 amino acids. Per the germline V gene, CDR1 is MNHEY and CDR2 is SVGAGI. The CDR3 DNA follows: TGTGCCAGCAGTTCGGGGACAGGTGGACCCTACGAGCAGTACTTC. Translating gives CASSSGTGGPYEQYF.

The chain uses TRBV6-5 and TRBJ2-2; D uncertain. Germline assignment: CDR1 MNHEY and CDR2 SVGAGI. Trimming left V 2 bases short and J 6 bases short, with 4 bases between. The CDR3 sequence is 12 residues long. The CDR3 bases are TGTGCCAGCAGTTACAGCGCCGGGGAGCTGTTTTTT. Translation: CASSYSAGELFF.

The chain couples TRBV11-2 to TRBJ2-1, with 7 nucleotides matching TRBD2. V trimming: 3 bases; J trimming: 2 bases; junction bases outside the gene matches: 7. The CDR3 is 16 residues long. Germline CDR1 is SGHAT and CDR2 is FQNNGV. CDR3 bases: TGTGCCAGCAGCTTCGAAGCGGGGATCGCCTACAATGAGCAGTTCTTC. It yields the protein CASSFEAGIAYNEQFF.

The chain combines TRBV7-9 with TRBJ2-7; 7 nucleotides align to TRBD1. After removal of 6 bases from V and 1 base from J, the junction contained 3 bases not matched to a gene. The CDR3 runs to 13 residues. The germline V gene encodes CDR1 SEHNR and CDR2 FQNEAQ (reference sequence). The DNA of the CDR3 is TGTGCCAGCAGATGGGACAGTTCCTACGAGCAGTACTTC. It translates to CASRWDSSYEQYF.

The V call is TRBV6-1, the J call TRBJ2-7; no definite D call. This CDR3 spans 10 amino acids. V lost 3 bases and J lost 5, with 2 bases in between. Germline CDR1 is MNHNS and CDR2 is SASEGT. In nucleotides, the CDR3 is TGTGCCAGCAGTGACAACGAGCAGTACTTC. Protein product: CASSDNEQYF.

The rearrangement uses TRBV27 and TRBJ2-5; a possible D gene is TRBD1 (5 bases). The germline CDR1 and CDR2 sequences are MNHEY and SMNVEV (reference sequence). The CDR3 is 15 residues long. Deletions cut 5 bases from V and 5 bases from J, with 18 bases between. The CDR3 loop reads CASSRRQGIPETQYF. The CDR3 nucleotides read TGTGCCAGCAGTCGCCGGCAGGGAATACCCGAGACCCAGTACTTC.

The chain links TRBV6-6 to TRBJ2-7, with D uncertain. Germline-derived CDR1 and CDR2 are MNHNY and SVGAGI (reference sequence). The CDR3 totals 13 residues. Trimming pared 6 bases from V and 3 bases from J, leaving 12 bases between. As DNA, the CDR3 is TGTGCCAGCAGCCGCGCCCCGAACTACGAGCAGTACTTC. Its translation: CASSRAPNYEQYF.

The V gene is TRBV5-1, the J gene TRBJ1-1, with 10 bases fitting TRBD1. Trimming at V came to 4 bases and at J to 3 bases, leaving 6 bases not matched to a gene. Germline CDR1 is SGHRS and CDR2 is YFSETQ. This CDR3 region has 15 residues. The CDR3 is CASSDRTGGYTEAFF. For the CDR3, the DNA is TGCGCCAGCAGCGACCGGACAGGGGGTTACACTGAAGCTTTCTTT. The complete variable domain, with remaining parts taken from reference TRBV5-1 and TRBJ1-1, reads KAGVTQTPRYLIKTRGQQVTLSCSPISGHRSVSWYQQTPGQGLQFLFEYFSETQRNKGNFPGRFSGRQFSNSRSEMNVSTLELGDSALYLCASSDRTGGYTEAFFGQGTRLTVV.

This rearrangement joins TRBV7-9 to TRBJ2-1, with 8 bases matching TRBD2. The length of the CDR3 is 14 residues. In germline, CDR1 is SEHNR, CDR2 FQNEAQ (reference sequence). Germline trimming cut 2 bases from V and 5 bases from J; bases unmatched to any gene: 2. The CDR3 protein is CASSLSGGHNEQFF. The CDR3, as DNA: TGTGCCAGCAGCTTATCGGGAGGGCACAATGAGCAGTTCTTC.

The chain combines TRBV2 with TRBJ1-6, with 7 bases identical to TRBD1. CDR1 and CDR2 from the germline V gene are SNHLY and FYNNEI. Trimming removed 6 bases from V and 7 bases from J; junction bases left unmatched: 6. This CDR3 comprises 14 residues. The CDR3: CASRETGENSPLHF. The CDR3 nucleotides read TGTGCCAGCAGGGAAACAGGGGAGAATTCACCCCTCCACTTT. Together with reference TRBV2 and TRBJ1-6, the CDR3 gives the full variable domain: EPEVTQTPSHQVTQMGQEVILRCVPISNHLYFYWYRQILGQKVEFLVSFYNNEISEKSEIFDDQFSVERPDGSNFTLKIRSTKLEDSAMYFCASRETGENSPLHFGNGTRLTVT.

V and J are TRBV4-1 and TRBJ1-2; D not certain. CDR3 length: 14 residues. Germline CDR1 is MGHRA and CDR2 is YSYEKL. V was cut by 0 bases and J by 4 bases, with 9 bases left in between. CDR3 bases: TGCGCCAGCAGCCAAGATCCCACAGCCTATGGCTACACCTTC. This sequence encodes CASSQDPTAYGYTF.

This chain links TRBV6-6 with TRBJ2-7; 9 bases agree with TRBD1. Germline V gene lookup returns CDR1 MNHNY and CDR2 SVGAGI (reference sequence). V shed 0 bases, J shed 3 bases, and the junction held 3 bases outside the gene matches. This CDR3 is built from 15 residues. The CDR3 coding sequence is TGTGCCAGCAGTTACTCGGGACAGGGTGGCTACGAGCAGTACTTC. Its translation is CASSYSGQGGYEQYF.